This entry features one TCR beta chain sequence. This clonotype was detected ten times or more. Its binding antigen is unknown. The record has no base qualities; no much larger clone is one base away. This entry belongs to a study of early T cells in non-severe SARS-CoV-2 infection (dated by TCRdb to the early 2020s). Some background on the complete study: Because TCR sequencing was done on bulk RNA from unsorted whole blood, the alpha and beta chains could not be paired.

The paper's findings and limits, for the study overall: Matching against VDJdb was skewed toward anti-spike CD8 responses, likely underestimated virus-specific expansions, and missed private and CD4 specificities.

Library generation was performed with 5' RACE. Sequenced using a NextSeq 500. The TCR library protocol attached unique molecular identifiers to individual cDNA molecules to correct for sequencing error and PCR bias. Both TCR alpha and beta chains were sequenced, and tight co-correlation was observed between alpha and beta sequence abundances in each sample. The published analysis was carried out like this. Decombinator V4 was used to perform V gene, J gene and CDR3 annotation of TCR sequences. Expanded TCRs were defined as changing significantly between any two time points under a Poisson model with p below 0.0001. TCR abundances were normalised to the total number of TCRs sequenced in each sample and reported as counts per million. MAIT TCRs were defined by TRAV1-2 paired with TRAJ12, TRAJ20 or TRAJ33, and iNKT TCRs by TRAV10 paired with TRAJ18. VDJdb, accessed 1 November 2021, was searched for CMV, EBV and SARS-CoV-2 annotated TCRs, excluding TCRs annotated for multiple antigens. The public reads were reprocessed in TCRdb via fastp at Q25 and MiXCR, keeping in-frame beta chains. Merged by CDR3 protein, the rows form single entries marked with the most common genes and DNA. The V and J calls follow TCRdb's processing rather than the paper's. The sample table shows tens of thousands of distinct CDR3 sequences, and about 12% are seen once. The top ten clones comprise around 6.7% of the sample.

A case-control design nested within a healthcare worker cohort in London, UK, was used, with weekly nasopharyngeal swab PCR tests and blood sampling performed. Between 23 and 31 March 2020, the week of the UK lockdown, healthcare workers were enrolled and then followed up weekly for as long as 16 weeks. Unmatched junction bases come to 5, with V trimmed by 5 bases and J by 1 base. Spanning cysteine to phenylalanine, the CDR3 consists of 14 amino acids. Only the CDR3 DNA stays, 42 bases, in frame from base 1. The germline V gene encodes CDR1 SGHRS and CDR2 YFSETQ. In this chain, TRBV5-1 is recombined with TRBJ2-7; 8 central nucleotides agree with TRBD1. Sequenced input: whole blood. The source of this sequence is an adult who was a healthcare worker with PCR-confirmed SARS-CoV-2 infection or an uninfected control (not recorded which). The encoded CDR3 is CASRGQGFSYEQYF. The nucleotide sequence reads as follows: TGCGCCAGCAGAGGACAGGGATTTTCCTACGAGCAGTACTTC. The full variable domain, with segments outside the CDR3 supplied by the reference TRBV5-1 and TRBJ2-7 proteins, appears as KAGVTQTPRYLIKTRGQQVTLSCSPISGHRSVSWYQQTPGQGLQFLFEYFSETQRNKGNFPGRFSGRQFSNSRSEMNVSTLELGDSALYLCASRGQGFSYEQYFGPGTRLTVT.